This is a list of T cell receptor beta chains from one sample in a study of beta chain features in type 1 diabetes. TCRdb's copy holds only in-frame clones and misses some; the assay was immunoSEQ multiplex PCR. The sample lists 550,000 to 850,000 clones; around an eighth were seen once. Sequenced sample: naive CD4+ T cells from blood. These receptors were collected from a man aged 18 to 30 with type 1 diabetes. Each CDR3 is given with its conserved first and last residue. The D gene is left open where the match is weak. Clone size is given for some rows only: seen once, a few or many times, or a class if the clone is expanded.

D gene: NA
clone size: few
V gene: TRBV5-1
J gene: TRBJ2-5
CDR3 DNA: TGCGCCAGCAGAGACGGATCACGGTCCCAAGAGACCCAGTACTTC
CDR3 protein: CASRDGSRSQETQYF

D gene: NA
clone size: few
V gene: TRBV2
J gene: TRBJ1-5
CDR3 DNA: TGTGCCAGCAGTGTTAATCAGCCCCAGCATTTT
CDR3 protein: CASSVNQPQHF

D gene: NA
clone size: few
V gene: TRBV30
J gene: TRBJ1-2
CDR3 DNA: TGTGCCTGGAGTGTGATGGGCGGCTACACCTTC
CDR3 protein: CAWSVMGGYTF

D gene: TRBD1
clone size: once
V gene: TRBV7-9
J gene: TRBJ1-1
CDR3 DNA: TGTGCCAGCAGACCTCGACAGGGTTTGAACACTGAAGCTTTCTTT
CDR3 protein: CASRPRQGLNTEAFF

D gene: TRBD2
clone size: few
V gene: TRBV28
J gene: TRBJ2-5
CDR3 DNA: TGTGCCAGCAGTTTGACTAGCAGTTTTAGAGAGACCCAGTACTTC
CDR3 protein: CASSLTSSFRETQYF

D gene: TRBD1
clone size: few
V gene: TRBV2
J gene: TRBJ2-5
CDR3 DNA: TGTGCCAGCAGGATGTATTCGACAGGGCCCCTAGAGACCCAGTACTTC
CDR3 protein: CASRMYSTGPLETQYF

D gene: TRBD1
clone size: NA
V gene: TRBV30
J gene: TRBJ1-2
CDR3 DNA: TGTGCCTGGACAGGAGGGGGCGGCTACACCTTC
CDR3 protein: CAWTGGGGYTF

D gene: NA
clone size: NA
V gene: TRBV13
J gene: TRBJ1-6
CDR3 DNA: TGTGCCAGCAGCTCCTACAGGGATGCTAATTCACCCCTCCACTTT
CDR3 protein: CASSSYRDANSPLHF

D gene: NA
clone size: NA
V gene: TRBV18
J gene: TRBJ1-4
CDR3 DNA: TGTGCCAGCTCACCCCCTGGGACCGCTGAAAAACTGTTTTTT
CDR3 protein: CASSPPGTAEKLFF

D gene: NA
clone size: NA
V gene: TRBV11-2
J gene: TRBJ2-1
CDR3 DNA: TGTGCCAGCAGCTTATCCAGGGCCAATGAGCAGTTCTTC
CDR3 protein: CASSLSRANEQFF

D gene: NA
clone size: NA
V gene: TRBV11-1
J gene: TRBJ1-5
CDR3 DNA: TGTGCCAGCAGCTTTGGGGCCCATCAGCCCCAGCATTTT
CDR3 protein: CASSFGAHQPQHF

D gene: NA
clone size: NA
V gene: TRBV2
J gene: TRBJ1-5
CDR3 DNA: TGTGCCAGCAGTGATCAGGGGTCGAGCAATCAGCCCCAGCATTTT
CDR3 protein: CASSDQGSSNQPQHF

D gene: NA
clone size: NA
V gene: TRBV20-1
J gene: TRBJ1-6
CDR3 DNA: TGCAGTAGGGACCTCCTGGGGTCCCTCCACTTT
CDR3 protein: CSRDLLGSLHF

D gene: NA
clone size: few
V gene: TRBV19
J gene: TRBJ1-6
CDR3 DNA: TGTGCCAGTAGTCTTCCCGGGAGCGGTGGTAATTCACCCCTCCACTTT
CDR3 protein: CASSLPGSGGNSPLHF

D gene: NA
clone size: NA
V gene: TRBV11-2
J gene: TRBJ2-3
CDR3 DNA: TGTGCCAGCAGCTTGGCTGGACAGACTAGCACAGATACGCAGTATTTT
CDR3 protein: CASSLAGQTSTDTQYF

D gene: NA
clone size: few
V gene: TRBV2
J gene: TRBJ2-1
CDR3 DNA: TGTGCCAGCAGTACCCTCCCAGCGGATGAGCAGTTCTTC
CDR3 protein: CASSTLPADEQFF

D gene: NA
clone size: NA
V gene: TRBV6-5
J gene: TRBJ1-6
CDR3 DNA: TGTGCCAGCAGCCGCCACAGGGTTCAGGATTCACCCCTCCACTTT
CDR3 protein: CASSRHRVQDSPLHF

D gene: TRBD1
clone size: NA
V gene: TRBV7-9
J gene: TRBJ2-7
CDR3 DNA: TGTGCCAGCAGCCCCGGGACAGGAGACTACGAGCAGTACTTC
CDR3 protein: CASSPGTGDYEQYF

D gene: TRBD2
clone size: NA
V gene: TRBV30
J gene: TRBJ2-7
CDR3 DNA: TGTGCCTGGAGTGTACGGGGGGTCTACGAGCAGTACTTC
CDR3 protein: CAWSVRGVYEQYF

D gene: NA
clone size: NA
V gene: TRBV30
J gene: TRBJ2-1
CDR3 DNA: TGTGCCTGGACAGGCCGCTCCTACAATGAGCAGTTCTTC
CDR3 protein: CAWTGRSYNEQFF

D gene: TRBD1
clone size: NA
V gene: TRBV9
J gene: TRBJ1-1
CDR3 DNA: TGTGCCAGCAGCGCGGACAGGGATAGTCGCCCTGAAGCTTTCTTT
CDR3 protein: CASSADRDSRPEAFF

D gene: NA
clone size: few
V gene: TRBV7-6
J gene: TRBJ2-7
CDR3 DNA: TGTGCCAGCAGCTCCGACGGGTACGAGCAGTACTTC
CDR3 protein: CASSSDGYEQYF

D gene: TRBD1
clone size: NA
V gene: TRBV2
J gene: TRBJ1-1
CDR3 DNA: TGTGCCAGCAGTGACTGGACAGGAGAAGCTTTCTTT
CDR3 protein: CASSDWTGEAFF

D gene: NA
clone size: few
V gene: TRBV28
J gene: TRBJ1-5
CDR3 DNA: TGTGCCAGCAGTCCGAACGGATCCCCCCAGCATTTT
CDR3 protein: CASSPNGSPQHF

D gene: NA
clone size: NA
V gene: TRBV9
J gene: TRBJ2-4
CDR3 DNA: TGTGCCAGCAGCAAAAAACAGGGCACGGACATTCAGTACTTC
CDR3 protein: CASSKKQGTDIQYF

D gene: NA
clone size: NA
V gene: TRBV4-1
J gene: TRBJ1-6
CDR3 DNA: TGCGCCAGCAGCCAAGAGGTTGTGGGGGGCCGTTCACCCCTCCACTTT
CDR3 protein: CASSQEVVGGRSPLHF

D gene: NA
clone size: NA
V gene: TRBV19
J gene: TRBJ1-5
CDR3 DNA: TGTGCCAGTAGATCGACAGGCCATAGCAATCAGCCCCAGCATTTT
CDR3 protein: CASRSTGHSNQPQHF

D gene: NA
clone size: few
V gene: TRBV7-2
J gene: TRBJ1-6
CDR3 DNA: TGTGCCAGCAGCTTAGAACCAGGCAGGGTCCGTTCACCCCTCCACTTT
CDR3 protein: CASSLEPGRVRSPLHF